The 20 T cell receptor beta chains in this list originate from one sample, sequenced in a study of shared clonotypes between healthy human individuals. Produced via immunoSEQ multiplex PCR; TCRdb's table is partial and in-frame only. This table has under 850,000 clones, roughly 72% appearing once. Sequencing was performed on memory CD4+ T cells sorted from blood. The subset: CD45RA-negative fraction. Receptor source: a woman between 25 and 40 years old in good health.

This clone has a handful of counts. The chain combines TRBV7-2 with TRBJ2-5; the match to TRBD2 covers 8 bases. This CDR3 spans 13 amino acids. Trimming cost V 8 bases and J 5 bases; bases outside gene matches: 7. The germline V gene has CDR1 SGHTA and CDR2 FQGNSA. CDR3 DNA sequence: TGTGCCAGCCGCCCCCGGGGGGGCGAGACCCAGTACTTC. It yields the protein CASRPRGGETQYF.

The CDR3, as DNA: TGTGCCAGTAAAACTAGCGGGGACCGCACAGATACGCAGTATTTT. As protein: CASKTSGDRTDTQYF. The genes are TRBV19 and TRBJ2-3; TRBD2 matches at 10 bases. The V segment lost 7 bases and the J segment 1 base; nucleotides outside the gene matches: 5. The CDR3 loop spans 15 amino acids. Looked up from germline, CDR1 is LNHDA and CDR2 is SQIVND (reference sequence).

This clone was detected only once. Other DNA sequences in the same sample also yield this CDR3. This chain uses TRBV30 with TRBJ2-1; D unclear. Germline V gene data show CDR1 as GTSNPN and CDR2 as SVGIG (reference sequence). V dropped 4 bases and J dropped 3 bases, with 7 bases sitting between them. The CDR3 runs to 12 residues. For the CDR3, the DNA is TGTGCCTGGACCTCTGGCTACAATGAGCAGTTCTTC. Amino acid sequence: CAWTSGYNEQFF.

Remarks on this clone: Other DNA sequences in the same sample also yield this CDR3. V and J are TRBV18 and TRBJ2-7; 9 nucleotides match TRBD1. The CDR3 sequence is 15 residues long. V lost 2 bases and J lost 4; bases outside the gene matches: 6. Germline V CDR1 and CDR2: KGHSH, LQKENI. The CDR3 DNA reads TGTGCCAGCTCACCATCGCGCGGGACAGGGTACGAGCAGTACTTC. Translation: CASSPSRGTGYEQYF. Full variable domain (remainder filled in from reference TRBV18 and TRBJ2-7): NAGVMQNPRHLVRRRGQEARLRCSPMKGHSHVYWYRQLPEEGLKFMVYLQKENIIDESGMPKERFSAEFPKEGPSILRIQQVVRGDSAAYFCASSPSRGTGYEQYFGPGTRLTVT.

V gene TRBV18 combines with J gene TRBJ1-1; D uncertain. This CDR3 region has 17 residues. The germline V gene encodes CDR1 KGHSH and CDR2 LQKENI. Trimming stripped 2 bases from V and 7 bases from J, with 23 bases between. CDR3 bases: TGTGCCAGCTCACCATCTTATGGAATCAAAAATCCCGATGAAGCTTTCTTT. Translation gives CASSPSYGIKNPDEAFF.

DNA for the CDR3: TGTGCCAGCAGTTTCAGACAGGGGGCTTCGGATACGCAGTATTTT. Amino acids: CASSFRQGASDTQYF. V is TRBV2 and J is TRBJ2-3; 10 bases agree with TRBD1. The CDR3 sequence is 15 residues long. The germline gives CDR1 SNHLY, CDR2 FYNNEI. Trimming took 5 bases from V and 6 from J; bases not matched to a gene: 8.

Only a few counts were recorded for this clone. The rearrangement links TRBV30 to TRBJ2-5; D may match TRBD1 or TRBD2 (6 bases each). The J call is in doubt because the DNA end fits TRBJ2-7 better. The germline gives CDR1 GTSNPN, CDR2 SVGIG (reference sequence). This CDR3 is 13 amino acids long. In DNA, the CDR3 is TGTGCCTGGGGTAGGGGGGTCCCCTACGAGCAGTACTTC. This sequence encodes CAWGRGVPYEQYF.

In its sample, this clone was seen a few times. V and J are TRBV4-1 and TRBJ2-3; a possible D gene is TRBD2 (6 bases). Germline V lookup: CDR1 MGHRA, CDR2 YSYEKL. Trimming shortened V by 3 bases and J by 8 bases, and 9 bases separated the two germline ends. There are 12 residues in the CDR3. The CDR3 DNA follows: TGCGCCAGCAGCCAGGAGGGAGTTACGCAGTATTTT. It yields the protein CASSQEGVTQYF.

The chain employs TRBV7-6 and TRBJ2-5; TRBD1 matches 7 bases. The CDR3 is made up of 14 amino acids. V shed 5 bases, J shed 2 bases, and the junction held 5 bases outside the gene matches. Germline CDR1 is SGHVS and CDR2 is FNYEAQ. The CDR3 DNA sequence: TGTGCCAGCAGCCCGCCAGGGGGACAAGAGACCCAGTACTTC. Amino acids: CASSPPGGQETQYF.

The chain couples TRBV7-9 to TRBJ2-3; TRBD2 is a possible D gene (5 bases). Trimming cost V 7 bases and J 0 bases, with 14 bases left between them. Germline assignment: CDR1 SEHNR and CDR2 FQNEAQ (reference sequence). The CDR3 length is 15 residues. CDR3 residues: CASTPRGSSTDTQYF. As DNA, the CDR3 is TGTGCCAGCACCCCCCGGGGTAGCAGCACAGATACGCAGTATTTT.

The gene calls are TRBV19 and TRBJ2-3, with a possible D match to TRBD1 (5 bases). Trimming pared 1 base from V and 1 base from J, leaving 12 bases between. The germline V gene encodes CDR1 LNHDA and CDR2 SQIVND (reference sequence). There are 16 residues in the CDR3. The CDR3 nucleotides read TGTGCCAGTAGTATAGCTCCAGGGTTAGGCACAGATACGCAGTATTTT. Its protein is CASSIAPGLGTDTQYF.

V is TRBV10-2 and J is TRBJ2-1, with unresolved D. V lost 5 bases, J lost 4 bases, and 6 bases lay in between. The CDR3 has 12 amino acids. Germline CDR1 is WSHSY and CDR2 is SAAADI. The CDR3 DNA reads TGCGCCAGCAGTTTACAGTACAATGAGCAGTTCTTC. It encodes CASSLQYNEQFF.

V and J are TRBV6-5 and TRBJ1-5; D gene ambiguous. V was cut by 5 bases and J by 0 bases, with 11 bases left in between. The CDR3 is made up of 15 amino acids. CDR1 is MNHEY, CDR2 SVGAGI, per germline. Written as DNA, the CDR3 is TGTGCCAGCAGTCAAAAGGGTTATAGCAATCAGCCCCAGCATTTT. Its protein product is CASSQKGYSNQPQHF.

The DNA of the CDR3 is TGTGCCAGCAGCATCAGGGGGCGCGGCAATGAGCAGTTCTTC. Its protein is CASSIRGRGNEQFF. The chain is built from TRBV7-3 and TRBJ2-1; 8 bases align to TRBD1. V lost 5 bases, J lost 6 bases, and 6 bases stayed unmatched. This CDR3 has 14 amino acids. From germline, CDR1 is SGHTA and CDR2 FQGTGA.

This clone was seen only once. CDR3 region: CAISGTGLETQYF. CDR3 nucleotides: TGTGCCATCAGTGGAACAGGGCTTGAGACCCAGTACTTC. The genes are TRBV10-3 and TRBJ2-5; D might be TRBD1 (6 bases). This CDR3 has 13 amino acids. Germline V gives CDR1 ENHRY, CDR2 SYGVKD. V lost 4 bases to trimming and J lost 5 bases, with 11 bases between them.

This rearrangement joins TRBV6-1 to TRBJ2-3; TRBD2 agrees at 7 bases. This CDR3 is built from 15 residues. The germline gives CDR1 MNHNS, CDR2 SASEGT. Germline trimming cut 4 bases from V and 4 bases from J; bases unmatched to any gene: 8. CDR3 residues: CASSAGGSNADTQYF. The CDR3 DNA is TGTGCCAGCAGTGCGGGCGGGAGTAACGCAGATACGCAGTATTTT.

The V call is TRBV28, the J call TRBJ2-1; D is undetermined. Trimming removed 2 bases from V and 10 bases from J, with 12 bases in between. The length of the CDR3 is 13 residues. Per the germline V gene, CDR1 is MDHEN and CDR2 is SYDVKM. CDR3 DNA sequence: TGTGCCAGCAGTTTAGGGCAGCCCTTCGAGCAGTTCTTC. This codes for CASSLGQPFEQFF.

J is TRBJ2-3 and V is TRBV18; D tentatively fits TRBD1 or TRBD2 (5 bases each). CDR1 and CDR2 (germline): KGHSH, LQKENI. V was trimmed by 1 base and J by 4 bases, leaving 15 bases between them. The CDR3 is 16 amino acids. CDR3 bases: TGTGCCAGCTCACCACGAGGAGCGGTGGGGGCAGATACGCAGTATTTT. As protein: CASSPRGAVGADTQYF. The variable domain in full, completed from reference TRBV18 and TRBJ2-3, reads NAGVMQNPRHLVRRRGQEARLRCSPMKGHSHVYWYRQLPEEGLKFMVYLQKENIIDESGMPKERFSAEFPKEGPSILRIQQVVRGDSAAYFCASSPRGAVGADTQYFGPGTRLTVL.

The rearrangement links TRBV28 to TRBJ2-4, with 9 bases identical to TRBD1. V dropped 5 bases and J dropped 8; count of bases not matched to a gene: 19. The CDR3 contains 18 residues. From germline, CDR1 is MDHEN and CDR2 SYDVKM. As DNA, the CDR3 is TGTGCCAGCAGTCCCCCGCGCGGACAGGGGCTGGGGGTTCACATTCAGTACTTC. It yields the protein CASSPPRGQGLGVHIQYF.

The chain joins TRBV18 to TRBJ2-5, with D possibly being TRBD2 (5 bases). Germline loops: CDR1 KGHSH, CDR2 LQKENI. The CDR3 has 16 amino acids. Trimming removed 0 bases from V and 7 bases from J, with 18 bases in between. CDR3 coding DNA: TGTGCCAGCTCACCACCTAGGTCTACCCTACTAGGGACCCAGTACTTC. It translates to CASSPPRSTLLGTQYF.